Given below is one T cell receptor beta chain in context. The sample belongs to a study of blood T cell repertoires in COVID-19. Study in general: Italy, Spain and the United States were the sources of the convalescent and acute COVID-19 samples.

Per the original data handling: How many nucleated cells were present was estimated from reference gene primer amplification. Clones were read by immunoSEQ multiplex PCR, and TCRdb kept only the in-frame ones, dropping some. V and J calls and clone size come straight from that table; D and trimming were deduced from the DNA. In the table there are about 80,000 clones, roughly 85% of which are singletons. The V gene lost 10 bases and the J gene lost 1 base, with 7 bases spanning the gap. CDR3 length: 11 residues. The germline gives CDR1 SNHLY, CDR2 FYNNEI. The receptor was isolated from a woman aged 80 or older with active or convalescent COVID-19. The V and J genes are TRBV2 and TRBJ2-5; D perhaps matches TRBD1 (6 bases). The sequenced sample consisted of peripheral blood. This chain's CDR3 is CATDSQETQYF. CDR3 sequence (DNA): TGTGCCACGGACAGCCAAGAGACCCAGTACTTC.